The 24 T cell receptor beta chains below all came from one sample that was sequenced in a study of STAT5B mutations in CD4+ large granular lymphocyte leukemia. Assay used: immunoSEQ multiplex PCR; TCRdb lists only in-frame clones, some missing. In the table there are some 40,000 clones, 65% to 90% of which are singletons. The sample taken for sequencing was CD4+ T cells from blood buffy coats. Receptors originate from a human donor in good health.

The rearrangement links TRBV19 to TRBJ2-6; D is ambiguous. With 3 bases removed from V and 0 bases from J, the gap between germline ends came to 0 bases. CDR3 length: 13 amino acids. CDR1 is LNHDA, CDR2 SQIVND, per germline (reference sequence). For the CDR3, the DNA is TGTGCCAGTAGTATCTCTGGGGCCAACGTCCTGACTTTC. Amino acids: CASSISGANVLTF.

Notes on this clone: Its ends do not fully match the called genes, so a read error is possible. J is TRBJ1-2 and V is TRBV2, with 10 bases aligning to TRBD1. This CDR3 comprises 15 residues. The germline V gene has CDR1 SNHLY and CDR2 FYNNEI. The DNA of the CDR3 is TGTGCCAGCACTGAAATCGGACAGGGGGACTATGGCTACACCTTC. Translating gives CASTEIGQGDYGYTF.

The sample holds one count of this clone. CDR3 in DNA: TGTGCCAGCAGTTTACCCTCACAGGGGGCGGGGGAGACCCAGTACTTC. Encoded protein: CASSLPSQGAGETQYF. This chain joins TRBV28 and TRBJ2-5, with 9 bases fitting TRBD1. This CDR3 comprises 16 residues. The V and J ends lost 2 bases and 5 bases, in that order; junction bases with no gene match: 9. The germline V gene encodes CDR1 MDHEN and CDR2 SYDVKM.

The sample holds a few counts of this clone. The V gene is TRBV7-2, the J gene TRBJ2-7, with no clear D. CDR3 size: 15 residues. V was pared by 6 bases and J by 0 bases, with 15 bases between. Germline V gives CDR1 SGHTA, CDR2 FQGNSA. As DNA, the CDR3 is TGTGCCAGCAGTGGCCTAGACCTCCTCTCCTACGAGCAGTACTTC. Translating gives CASSGLDLLSYEQYF.

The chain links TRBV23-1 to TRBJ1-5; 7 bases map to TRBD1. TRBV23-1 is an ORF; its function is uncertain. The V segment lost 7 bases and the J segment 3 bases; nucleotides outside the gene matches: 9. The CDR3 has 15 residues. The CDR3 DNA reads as TGCGCCAGCACCCTAACAGGGGATGACAATCAGCCCCAGCATTTT. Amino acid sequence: CASTLTGDDNQPQHF.

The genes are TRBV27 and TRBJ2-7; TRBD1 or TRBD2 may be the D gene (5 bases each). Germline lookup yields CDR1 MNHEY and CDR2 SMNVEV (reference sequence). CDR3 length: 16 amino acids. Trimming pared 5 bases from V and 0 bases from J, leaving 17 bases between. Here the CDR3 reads CASSAFGADYSYEQYF. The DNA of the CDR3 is TGTGCCAGCAGTGCTTTCGGGGCAGATTACTCCTACGAGCAGTACTTC.

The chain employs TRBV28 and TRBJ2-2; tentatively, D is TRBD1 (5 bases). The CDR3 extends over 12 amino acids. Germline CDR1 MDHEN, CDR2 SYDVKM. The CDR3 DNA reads TGTGCAACACCAGGGCTTACCGGGGAGCTGTTTTTT. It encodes CATPGLTGELFF.

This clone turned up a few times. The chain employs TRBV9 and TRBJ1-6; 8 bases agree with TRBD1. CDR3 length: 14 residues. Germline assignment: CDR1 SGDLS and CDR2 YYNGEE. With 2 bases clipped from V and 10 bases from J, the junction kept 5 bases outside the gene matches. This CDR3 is CASSVGQGMSPLHF. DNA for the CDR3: TGTGCCAGCAGCGTCGGACAGGGTATGTCACCCCTCCACTTT.

The CDR3 nucleotides are TGTGCCAGCAGCCCTCACCTTGGACTAGCGGGAGAGGTGTCCACAGATACGCAGTATTTT. This codes for CASSPHLGLAGEVSTDTQYF. This chain connects TRBV7-3 to TRBJ2-3; 13 bases fit TRBD2. Germline values: CDR1 SGHTA, CDR2 FQGTGA. V lost 5 bases to trimming and J lost 2 bases; unmatched junction nucleotides: 16. The CDR3 has 20 residues.

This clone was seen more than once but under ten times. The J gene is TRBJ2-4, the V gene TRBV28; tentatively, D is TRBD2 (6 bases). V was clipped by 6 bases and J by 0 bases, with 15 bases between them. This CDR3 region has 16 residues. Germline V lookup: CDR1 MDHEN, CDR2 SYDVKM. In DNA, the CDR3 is TGTGCCAGCAGCCCTATGGGCGGGGTAGCCAAAAACATTCAGTACTTC. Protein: CASSPMGGVAKNIQYF.

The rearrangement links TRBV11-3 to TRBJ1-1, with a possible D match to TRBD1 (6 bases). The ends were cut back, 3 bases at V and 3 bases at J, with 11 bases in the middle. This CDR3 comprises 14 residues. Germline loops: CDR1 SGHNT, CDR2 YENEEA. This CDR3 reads CASSFGGLDTEAFF. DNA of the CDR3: TGTGCCAGCAGCTTCGGGGGCCTGGACACTGAAGCTTTCTTT.

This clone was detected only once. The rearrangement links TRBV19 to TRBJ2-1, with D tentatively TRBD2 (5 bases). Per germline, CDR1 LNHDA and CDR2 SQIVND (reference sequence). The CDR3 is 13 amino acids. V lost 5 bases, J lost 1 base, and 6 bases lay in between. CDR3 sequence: CASSSGSYNEQFF. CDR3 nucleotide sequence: TGTGCCAGTAGTTCGGGGTCCTACAATGAGCAGTTCTTC.

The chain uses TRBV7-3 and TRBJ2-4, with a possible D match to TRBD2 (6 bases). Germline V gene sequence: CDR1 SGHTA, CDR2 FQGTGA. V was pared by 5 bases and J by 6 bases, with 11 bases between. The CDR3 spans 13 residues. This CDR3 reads CASSGGSGNIQYF. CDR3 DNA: TGTGCCAGCAGCGGGGGTAGCGGAAACATTCAGTACTTC. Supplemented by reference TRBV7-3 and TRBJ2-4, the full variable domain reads GAGVSQTPSNKVTEKGKYVELRCDPISGHTALYWYRQSLGQGPEFLIYFQGTGAADDSGLPNDRFFAVRPEGSVSTLKIQRTERGDSAVYLCASSGGSGNIQYFGAGTRLSVL.

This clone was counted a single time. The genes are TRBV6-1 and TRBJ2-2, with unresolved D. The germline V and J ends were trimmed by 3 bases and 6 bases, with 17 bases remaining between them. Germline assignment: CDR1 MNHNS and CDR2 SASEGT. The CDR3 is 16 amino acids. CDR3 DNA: TGTGCCAGCAGTGACACTCCGTTCCCCCAACCCGGGGAGCTGTTTTTT. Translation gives CASSDTPFPQPGELFF.

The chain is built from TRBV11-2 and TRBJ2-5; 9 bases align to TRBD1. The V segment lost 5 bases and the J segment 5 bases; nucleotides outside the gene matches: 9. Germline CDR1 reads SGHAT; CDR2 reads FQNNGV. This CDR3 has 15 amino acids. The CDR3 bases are TGTGCCAGCAGCCCAAGGGACAGGGCAACGGAGACCCAGTACTTC. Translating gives CASSPRDRATETQYF.

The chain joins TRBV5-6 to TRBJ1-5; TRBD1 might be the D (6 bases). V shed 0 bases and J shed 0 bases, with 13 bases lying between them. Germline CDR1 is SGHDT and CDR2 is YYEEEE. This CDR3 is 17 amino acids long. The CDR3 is CASSLGLRTDSNQPQHF. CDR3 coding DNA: TGTGCCAGCAGCTTGGGGTTGAGGACAGATAGCAATCAGCCCCAGCATTTT.

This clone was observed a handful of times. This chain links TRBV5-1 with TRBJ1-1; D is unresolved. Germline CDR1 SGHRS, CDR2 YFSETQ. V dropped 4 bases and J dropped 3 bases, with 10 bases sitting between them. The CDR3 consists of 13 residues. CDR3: CASSLQADTEAFF. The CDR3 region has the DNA TGCGCCAGCAGCCTTCAGGCGGACACTGAAGCTTTCTTT.

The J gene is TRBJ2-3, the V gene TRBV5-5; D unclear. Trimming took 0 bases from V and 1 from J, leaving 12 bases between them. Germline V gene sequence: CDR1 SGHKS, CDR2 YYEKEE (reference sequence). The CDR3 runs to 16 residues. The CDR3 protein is CASSLERSMGTDTQYF. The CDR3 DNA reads TGTGCCAGCAGCTTGGAAAGGAGCATGGGCACAGATACGCAGTATTTT.

The CDR3 here is CASIPGLSSYEQYF. CDR3 nucleotide sequence: TGTGCCAGCATCCCGGGACTGAGCTCCTACGAGCAGTACTTC. The chain uses TRBV6-6 and TRBJ2-7; a weak D match, TRBD2 (6 bases). Germline lookup yields CDR1 MNHNY and CDR2 SVGAGI (reference sequence). The length of the CDR3 is 14 residues. Trimming left V 7 bases short and J 0 bases short, with 13 bases between.

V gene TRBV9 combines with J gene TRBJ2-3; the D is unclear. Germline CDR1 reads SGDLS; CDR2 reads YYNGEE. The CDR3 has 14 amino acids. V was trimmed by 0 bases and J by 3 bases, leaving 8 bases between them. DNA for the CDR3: TGTGCCAGCAGCGTAGCGGTCTTAACAGATACGCAGTATTTT. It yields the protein CASSVAVLTDTQYF.

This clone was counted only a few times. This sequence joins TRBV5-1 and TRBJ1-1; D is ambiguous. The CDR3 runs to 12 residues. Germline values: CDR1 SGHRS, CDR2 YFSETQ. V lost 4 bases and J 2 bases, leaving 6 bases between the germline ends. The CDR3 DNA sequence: TGCGCCAGCAGCCCAGACAACACTGAAGCTTTCTTT. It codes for CASSPDNTEAFF. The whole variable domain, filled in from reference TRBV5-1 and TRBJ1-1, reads KAGVTQTPRYLIKTRGQQVTLSCSPISGHRSVSWYQQTPGQGLQFLFEYFSETQRNKGNFPGRFSGRQFSNSRSEMNVSTLELGDSALYLCASSPDNTEAFFGQGTRLTVV.

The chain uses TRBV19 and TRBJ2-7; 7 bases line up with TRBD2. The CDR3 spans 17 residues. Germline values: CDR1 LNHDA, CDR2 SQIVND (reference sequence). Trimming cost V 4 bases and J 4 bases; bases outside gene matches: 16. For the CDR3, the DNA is TGTGCCAGTAGTACCCTGCCGACTAGCTCGAAGGTGTACGAGCAGTACTTC. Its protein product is CASSTLPTSSKVYEQYF.

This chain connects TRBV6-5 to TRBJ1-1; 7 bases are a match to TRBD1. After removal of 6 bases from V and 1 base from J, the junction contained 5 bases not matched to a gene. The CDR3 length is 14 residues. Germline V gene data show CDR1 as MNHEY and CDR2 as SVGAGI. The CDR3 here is CASSLQGTNTEAFF. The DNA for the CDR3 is TGTGCCAGCAGCTTACAGGGGACGAACACTGAAGCTTTCTTT.

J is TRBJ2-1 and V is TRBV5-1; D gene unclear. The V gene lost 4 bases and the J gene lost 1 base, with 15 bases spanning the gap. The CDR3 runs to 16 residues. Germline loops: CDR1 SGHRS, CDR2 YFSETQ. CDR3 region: CASSVLRVQSYNEQFF. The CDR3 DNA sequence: TGCGCCAGCAGCGTCCTCCGGGTTCAATCCTACAATGAGCAGTTCTTC.